A single sample is the source of the 22 T cell receptor beta chains below, sequenced in a study of cytotoxic CD8 clonotypes in ibrutinib-treated CLL. Assay used: immunoSEQ multiplex PCR; TCRdb lists only in-frame clones, some missing. The repertoire holds a few hundred thousand clones, with around 66% as singletons. The sequencing used PBMCs, collected after 36 months of ibrutinib treatment. All receptors come from a human donor with chronic lymphocytic leukemia.

The chain recombines TRBV7-3 with TRBJ2-5; D unresolved. Between the trimmed V and J ends, which lost 1 base and 5 bases, there was a span of 14 bases. Germline V CDR1 and CDR2: SGHTA, FQGTGA. The CDR3 sequence is 15 residues long. CDR3 sequence: CASSLNGRQRETQYF. DNA of the CDR3: TGTGCCAGCAGCTTAAACGGTCGTCAGAGGGAGACCCAGTACTTC.

V is TRBV6-6 and J is TRBJ1-2; possibly TRBD1 for D (6 bases). Germline V lookup: CDR1 MNHNY, CDR2 SVGAGI (reference sequence). V lost 6 bases and J lost 4, with 18 bases in between. The CDR3 contains 15 residues. The DNA for the CDR3 is TGTGCCAGCAGACCCCATGGACAGCTGCCCTATGGCTACACCTTC. Translating gives CASRPHGQLPYGYTF.

This clone has just a few counts. V is TRBV6-1 and J is TRBJ1-5; D may be TRBD1 (5 bases). The V end was cut by 0 bases, the J end by 9 bases, with 15 bases between. The germline V gene has CDR1 MNHNS and CDR2 SASEGT. The CDR3 has 15 residues. The chain's CDR3 is CASSEAGDGVRPQHF. Here the CDR3 DNA reads TGTGCCAGCAGTGAAGCGGGGGACGGGGTCAGGCCCCAGCATTTT.

CDR3 nucleotides: TGTGCCAGCAGCACCCGGACAGGGGGCGGGTATGGCTACACCTTC. Translated: CASSTRTGGGYGYTF. The chain couples TRBV5-4 to TRBJ1-2, with 11 bases matching TRBD1. The germline CDR1 and CDR2 sequences are SGHNT and YYREEE (reference sequence). V shed 4 bases and J 5 bases; nucleotides not matched to a gene: 7. The CDR3 consists of 15 residues.

The rearrangement links TRBV9 to TRBJ2-3, with D unresolved. The germline gives CDR1 SGDLS, CDR2 YYNGEE. CDR3 size: 17 residues. Trimming took off 3 bases at V and 0 bases at J, with 17 bases between the two ends. The CDR3 sequence: CASSGFPDTVSTDTQYF. CDR3 sequence (DNA): TGTGCCAGCAGCGGCTTCCCGGATACGGTGAGCACAGATACGCAGTATTTT.

This chain links TRBV7-9 with TRBJ1-1; possibly TRBD1 for D (5 bases). CDR3 length: 12 residues. V lost 6 bases and J 5 bases, leaving 10 bases between the germline ends. The germline V gene has CDR1 SEHNR and CDR2 FQNEAQ (reference sequence). CDR3 nucleotide sequence: TGTGCCAGCAGGCCAAGGGGTACTGAAGCTTTCTTT. Encoded protein: CASRPRGTEAFF.

The rearrangement links TRBV4-3 to TRBJ1-1; unclear D gene. Trimming shortened V by 3 bases and J by 1 base, and 9 bases separated the two germline ends. The CDR3 is 14 amino acids. CDR1 and CDR2 (germline): LGHNA, YSLEER. The CDR3 reads CASSQVVGNTEAFF. The CDR3 nucleotides are TGCGCCAGCAGCCAGGTCGTAGGGAACACTGAAGCTTTCTTT.

This clone has more than one count but fewer than ten. J is TRBJ2-1 and V is TRBV4-3, with TRBD1 matching 8 bases. From germline, CDR1 is LGHNA and CDR2 YSLEER. The CDR3 runs to 13 residues. V was pared by 5 bases and J by 6 bases, with 3 bases of the junction left unmatched. In DNA form, the CDR3 reads TGCGCCAGCAGCACACAGGGGGGCAATGAGCAGTTCTTC. Encoded protein: CASSTQGGNEQFF.

This clone was seen only a few times. The gene calls are TRBV7-8 and TRBJ2-3; a possible D gene is TRBD1 (6 bases). CDR1 SGHVS and CDR2 FQNEAQ come from the germline V gene. V shed 1 base and J shed 2 bases, with 13 bases lying between them. CDR3 size: 16 residues. CDR3 sequence (DNA): TGTGCCAGCAGCTTAGACTTGGCAGGGGCCACAGATACGCAGTATTTT. This codes for CASSLDLAGATDTQYF.

The chain links TRBV28 to TRBJ1-3; D is unclear. Germline loops: CDR1 MDHEN, CDR2 SYDVKM. This CDR3 region has 14 residues. V was shortened by 1 base and J by 0 bases, with 4 bases between the two germline ends. CDR3 sequence reads: CASSLFDSGNTIYF. The CDR3 DNA reads TGTGCCAGCAGTTTATTCGACTCTGGAAACACCATATATTTT.

The V and J genes are TRBV25-1 and TRBJ1-3; 8 bases map to TRBD1. Trimming cost V 3 bases and J 2 bases; bases outside gene matches: 3. Germline assignment: CDR1 MGHDK and CDR2 SYGVNS. CDR3 length: 15 residues. CDR3 nucleotides: TGTGCCAGCAGTGACACAGGGGGTCCTGGAAACACCATATATTTT. This translates into CASSDTGGPGNTIYF.

The chain links TRBV11-3 to TRBJ2-1; the D is unclear. V gave up 5 bases and J gave up 6 bases, with 8 bases separating them. The CDR3 totals 12 residues. From germline, CDR1 is SGHNT and CDR2 YENEEA. The DNA of the CDR3 is TGTGCCAGCAGCGAAAGCCTCAATGAGCAGTTCTTC. Its protein product is CASSESLNEQFF.

In this sample, this clone turned up a few times. The chain couples TRBV19 to TRBJ2-2, with 10 nucleotides matching TRBD2. Trimming cost V 4 bases and J 0 bases; bases outside gene matches: 5. This CDR3 contains 17 residues. Germline V CDR1 and CDR2: LNHDA, SQIVND (reference sequence). Here the CDR3 DNA reads TGTGCCAGTAGTAGGGTAGCGGGAGGACCGAACACCGGGGAGCTGTTTTTT. It specifies CASSRVAGGPNTGELFF.

The V gene is TRBV18, the J gene TRBJ2-7; 14 bases map to TRBD2. This CDR3 has 18 residues. Germline V lookup: CDR1 KGHSH, CDR2 LQKENI. V shed 3 bases and J 7 bases; nucleotides not matched to a gene: 14. CDR3 DNA sequence: TGTGCCAGCTCACCGAGTCCCGGGACTAGCGGGGGACACCGAGAGCAGTACTTC. This gives the protein CASSPSPGTSGGHREQYF. Full variable domain (missing parts from reference TRBV18 and TRBJ2-7): NAGVMQNPRHLVRRRGQEARLRCSPMKGHSHVYWYRQLPEEGLKFMVYLQKENIIDESGMPKERFSAEFPKEGPSILRIQQVVRGDSAAYFCASSPSPGTSGGHREQYFGPGTRLTVT.

The gene calls are TRBV20-1 and TRBJ1-5, with D perhaps TRBD1 (5 bases). Trimming took 5 bases from V and 11 from J, leaving 13 bases between them. This CDR3 contains 11 residues. Germline-derived CDR1 and CDR2 are DFQATT and SNEGSKA (reference sequence). In nucleotides, the CDR3 is TGCAGTGCTGGTCCTGGGGGGTCCCAGCATTTT. Translating it yields CSAGPGGSQHF.

This clone was detected only a few times. This chain uses TRBV4-2 with TRBJ1-2, with 11 positions matching TRBD1. CDR1 LGHNA and CDR2 YNFKEQ come from the germline V gene. V shed 4 bases and J 5 bases; nucleotides not matched to a gene: 9. The CDR3 sequence is 16 residues long. CDR3 nucleotides: TGTGCCAGCAGCCGGGGACAGGGGGTCCCCCCGTATGGCTACACCTTC. Translating gives CASSRGQGVPPYGYTF.

This clone was observed a handful of times. The V call is TRBV28, the J call TRBJ1-2; D unresolved. The CDR3 contains 11 residues. From germline, CDR1 is MDHEN and CDR2 SYDVKM. V lost 8 bases and J lost 8, with 12 bases in between. DNA for the CDR3: TGTGCCAGCTGGGGAGTAGGCGGCTACACCTTC. Its translation: CASWGVGGYTF.

The V call is TRBV10-3, the J call TRBJ1-5; unclear D gene. Germline CDR1 is ENHRY and CDR2 is SYGVKD. This CDR3 has 12 residues. V was clipped by 2 bases and J by 4 bases, with 3 bases between them. CDR3 protein: CAISEVNQPQHF. CDR3 nucleotides: TGTGCCATCAGTGAGGTAAATCAGCCCCAGCATTTT.

This clone was picked up a small number of times. V is TRBV5-1 and J is TRBJ2-7, with 9 bases aligning to TRBD1. The CDR3 runs 12 residues. Per germline, CDR1 SGHRS and CDR2 YFSETQ. V was clipped by 7 bases and J by 5 bases; unmatched bases: 4. CDR3 nucleotides: TGCGCCAGCTCCGGACAGGGGAACGAGCAGTACTTC. The encoded protein is CASSGQGNEQYF. Looking up the rest from reference TRBV5-1 and TRBJ2-7 gives the full variable domain: KAGVTQTPRYLIKTRGQQVTLSCSPISGHRSVSWYQQTPGQGLQFLFEYFSETQRNKGNFPGRFSGRQFSNSRSEMNVSTLELGDSALYLCASSGQGNEQYFGPGTRLTVT.

CDR3 nucleotides: TGTGCCAGCAGCTTAGGTGGAATCACTGAAGCTTTCTTT. Translation gives CASSLGGITEAFF. The J gene is TRBJ1-1, the V gene TRBV7-2; no firm D call. Germline V lookup: CDR1 SGHTA, CDR2 FQGNSA. The V and J ends lost 1 base and 4 bases respectively, with 7 bases between them. This CDR3 has 13 residues.

This clone appeared a few times. The gene calls are TRBV5-8 and TRBJ1-5; 7 bases fit TRBD1. The CDR3 is 14 residues long. V lost 3 bases and J lost 4; bases outside the gene matches: 4. Per the germline V gene, CDR1 is SGHTS and CDR2 is YDEGEE. The CDR3 region is CASSSQGVNQPQHF. The DNA of the CDR3 is TGTGCCAGCAGCTCGCAGGGGGTAAATCAGCCCCAGCATTTT.

The gene calls are TRBV15 and TRBJ2-3; D might be TRBD2 (6 bases). Trimming pared 1 base from V and 3 bases from J, leaving 11 bases between. CDR3 size: 15 residues. In germline, CDR1 is LNHNV, CDR2 YYDKDF (reference sequence). Written as DNA, the CDR3 is TGTGCCACCAGCAGAGGACTAGAACCAACAGATACGCAGTATTTT. This gives the protein CATSRGLEPTDTQYF. Supplemented by reference TRBV15 and TRBJ2-3, the full variable domain reads DAMVIQNPRYQVTQFGKPVTLSCSQTLNHNVMYWYQQKSSQAPKLLFHYYDKDFNNEADTPDNFQSRRPNTSFCFLDIRSPGLGDTAMYLCATSRGLEPTDTQYFGPGTRLTVL.